The 28 T cell receptor beta chains given below trace back to one sample, sequenced in a study of blood T cell repertoires in COVID-19. The assay was immunoSEQ multiplex PCR, and TCRdb's table has in-frame clones only and misses some. The sample has under 250,000 clones, about 80% seen once; the top ten hold roughly 1.8%. Specimen: PBMCs or T cells enriched from blood (not recorded which). These receptors originate from a man in his sixties who had recovered from COVID-19.

Remarks on this clone: The same CDR3 can be traced to other DNA sequences in this sample. The chain is built from TRBV18 and TRBJ2-3, with 7 positions matching TRBD1. This CDR3 spans 14 amino acids. The ends lost 4 bases at V and 1 base at J; junction bases unmatched: 2. Germline values: CDR1 KGHSH, CDR2 LQKENI. The CDR3 bases are TGTGCCAGCTCACTTGGACAGGGCACAGATACGCAGTATTTT. Translation gives CASSLGQGTDTQYF.

This clone has only a few counts. The V and J genes are TRBV10-1 and TRBJ2-2; D uncertain. The germline V gene has CDR1 WNHNN and CDR2 SYGVQD (reference sequence). Trimming shortened V by 5 bases and J by 6 bases, and 7 bases separated the two germline ends. CDR3 length: 12 residues. The CDR3 DNA is TGCGCCAGCAGTATGCAGGCCGGGGAGCTGTTTTTT. It yields the protein CASSMQAGELFF.

The rearrangement links TRBV3-1 (or the pseudogene TRBV3-2) to TRBJ1-6; tentative D call: TRBD1 (5 bases). The V end was cut by 1 base, the J end by 9 bases, with 16 bases between. The CDR3 covers 16 residues. Per the germline V gene, CDR1 is LGHDT and CDR2 is YNNKEL (reference sequence). CDR3 nucleotide sequence: TGTGCCAGCAGCCAAGGACCGAGTGGAACAGGTTCACCCCTCCACTTT. Protein: CASSQGPSGTGSPLHF.

The chain links TRBV7-8 to TRBJ1-2, with TRBD1 matching 7 bases. Trimming at V came to 1 base and at J to 2 bases, leaving 7 bases not matched to a gene. The CDR3 spans 16 residues. Germline V gene data show CDR1 as SGHVS and CDR2 as FQNEAQ. The CDR3 here is CASSLVSGTANYGYTF. The CDR3 coding sequence is TGTGCCAGCAGCTTAGTGTCAGGGACAGCGAACTATGGCTACACCTTC.

A single count supports this clone. V is TRBV18 and J is TRBJ2-1; possibly TRBD1 for D (6 bases). With 5 bases removed from V and 3 bases from J, the gap between germline ends came to 14 bases. Germline V gene data show CDR1 as KGHSH and CDR2 as LQKENI. This CDR3 has 15 residues. The CDR3 loop reads CASSSQLQGYNEQFF. CDR3 coding DNA: TGTGCCAGCTCATCGCAACTACAGGGCTACAATGAGCAGTTCTTC. The full variable domain, rest sourced from reference TRBV18 and TRBJ2-1, is NAGVMQNPRHLVRRRGQEARLRCSPMKGHSHVYWYRQLPEEGLKFMVYLQKENIIDESGMPKERFSAEFPKEGPSILRIQQVVRGDSAAYFCASSSQLQGYNEQFFGPGTRLTVL.

V is TRBV6-6 and J is TRBJ1-3, with 8 bases that match TRBD1. The CDR3 has 15 amino acids. Per the germline V gene, CDR1 is MNHNY and CDR2 is SVGAGI (reference sequence). J lost 3 bases, V lost 2 bases, and 3 bases had no gene match. Here the CDR3 reads CASSYAGGVGNTIYF. CDR3 in DNA: TGTGCCAGCAGTTACGCAGGGGGCGTTGGAAACACCATATATTTT.

The rearrangement joins TRBV5-1 to TRBJ1-4; no firm D call. The V gene lost 4 bases and the J gene lost 4 bases, with 14 bases spanning the gap. The CDR3 sequence is 15 residues long. CDR1 is SGHRS and CDR2 is YFSETQ in the germline V gene. CDR3 loop: CASSIAHGDNEKLFF. CDR3 nucleotides: TGCGCCAGCAGCATAGCGCACGGAGATAATGAAAAACTGTTTTTT.

V gene TRBV6-5 combines with J gene TRBJ2-4; D unclear. This CDR3 has 13 residues. Trimming stripped 4 bases from V and 0 bases from J, with 4 bases between. CDR1 and CDR2 (germline): MNHEY, SVGAGI. Here the CDR3 DNA reads TGTGCCAGCAGTTCAGTAGCCAAAAACATTCAGTACTTC. Its translation: CASSSVAKNIQYF.

The chain combines TRBV18 with TRBJ2-7; 7 bases are a match to TRBD1. The CDR3 runs to 15 residues. Germline-derived CDR1 and CDR2 are KGHSH and LQKENI. The junction had 7 bases not matched to a gene; V was cut back by 0 bases and J by 5 bases. The CDR3 loop is CASSPPKRGLDEQYF. DNA for the CDR3: TGTGCCAGCTCACCACCGAAAAGGGGGCTGGACGAGCAGTACTTC.

V usage is TRBV7-2 and J usage is TRBJ2-1, with a weak D call TRBD2 (7 bases). Germline V gene lookup returns CDR1 SGHTA and CDR2 FQGNSA. CDR3 length: 16 residues. V was shortened by 5 bases and J by 1 base, with 15 bases between the two germline ends. The CDR3 nucleotides are TGTGCCAGCAGCGTATTTGGGGGGGCTTCCTACAATGAGCAGTTCTTC. It specifies CASSVFGGASYNEQFF.

The chain recombines TRBV18 with TRBJ1-1, with a tentative D call TRBD1 (5 bases). The V end lost 2 bases, the J end lost 4 bases, and 11 bases lay between the germline ends. Germline-derived CDR1 and CDR2 are KGHSH and LQKENI. The CDR3 totals 14 residues. DNA for the CDR3: TGTGCCAGCTCACCAAGGGTGGGGGGCACTGAAGCTTTCTTT. This encodes CASSPRVGGTEAFF.

The rearrangement joins TRBV6-5 to TRBJ2-7; D possibly corresponds to TRBD1 (5 bases). Trimming shortened V by 7 bases and J by 1 base, and 14 bases separated the two germline ends. Germline CDR1 reads MNHEY; CDR2 reads SVGAGI. The CDR3 covers 14 residues. The CDR3 region is CASTPTEFSYEQYF. As DNA, the CDR3 is TGTGCCAGCACCCCGACAGAATTTTCCTACGAGCAGTACTTC.

This chain joins TRBV7-9 and TRBJ2-2, with a weak D call TRBD2 (5 bases). V lost 4 bases and J lost 3, with 15 bases in between. The CDR3 has 16 amino acids. Germline loops: CDR1 SEHNR, CDR2 FQNEAQ (reference sequence). For the CDR3, the DNA is TGTGCCAGCAGCTCCCGAGGGTCGCGTGACACCGGGGAGCTGTTTTTT. Translation: CASSSRGSRDTGELFF.

The chain couples TRBV21-1 to TRBJ1-6; the table's D call TRBD1 went unverified against the DNA. TRBV21-1 is listed as a pseudogene. CDR3 length equals 15 residues. CDR3 DNA sequence: TGTGCCAGCATTGGGACAGGTGTGTATAATTCACCCCTCCACTTT. This translates into CASIGTGVYNSPLHF.

The chain joins TRBV18 to TRBJ2-1, with 9 nucleotides matching TRBD2. This CDR3 is built from 15 residues. The germline gives CDR1 KGHSH, CDR2 LQKENI. The J segment lost 7 bases and the V segment lost 0 bases, leaving 4 bases of the junction unmatched. In DNA, the CDR3 is TGTGCCAGCTCACCACCGGCTAGCGGGGAAAATGAGCAGTTCTTC. Its protein is CASSPPASGENEQFF.

This chain links TRBV6-1 with TRBJ2-1, with 10 bases fitting TRBD2. There are 16 residues in the CDR3. Germline lookup yields CDR1 MNHNS and CDR2 SASEGT. Trimming at V came to 0 bases and at J to 9 bases, leaving 8 bases not matched to a gene. Here the CDR3 reads CASSEALSGGVPEQFF. For the CDR3, the DNA is TGTGCCAGCAGTGAAGCGCTCAGCGGGGGGGTACCTGAGCAGTTCTTC.

The gene calls are TRBV3-1 (or the pseudogene TRBV3-2) and TRBJ1-2, with unresolved D. Trimming took off 2 bases at V and 8 bases at J, with 18 bases between the two ends. This CDR3 region has 15 residues. Per the germline V gene, CDR1 is LGHDT and CDR2 is YNNKEL (reference sequence). CDR3 region: CASSQQEGGMRGYTF. CDR3 in DNA: TGTGCCAGCAGCCAACAAGAGGGAGGAATGCGGGGCTACACCTTC.

The rearrangement joins TRBV5-1 to TRBJ2-7, with 10 positions matching TRBD1. V lost 4 bases and J lost 2; bases outside the gene matches: 6. The CDR3 spans 15 residues. Per germline, CDR1 SGHRS and CDR2 YFSETQ. The CDR3 loop reads CASSIGQGGTYEQYF. The CDR3 DNA reads as TGCGCCAGCAGCATAGGACAGGGGGGAACCTACGAGCAGTACTTC. Full variable domain (missing parts from reference TRBV5-1 and TRBJ2-7): KAGVTQTPRYLIKTRGQQVTLSCSPISGHRSVSWYQQTPGQGLQFLFEYFSETQRNKGNFPGRFSGRQFSNSRSEMNVSTLELGDSALYLCASSIGQGGTYEQYFGPGTRLTVT.

The chain combines TRBV6-2 or TRBV6-3 with TRBJ2-7; D is possibly TRBD1 (6 bases). The ends were cut back, 6 bases at V and 4 bases at J, with 19 bases in the middle. This CDR3 spans 15 amino acids. Germline loops: CDR1 MNHEY, CDR2 SVGEGT. The CDR3 loop reads CASSRKTGALYEQYF. For the CDR3, the DNA is TGTGCCAGCAGCCGTAAGACAGGAGCCCTATACGAGCAGTACTTC.

The CDR3 protein is CASSLAGDLIGYTF. CDR3 sequence (DNA): TGCGCCAGCAGCTTGGCAGGGGACCTCATAGGCTACACCTTC. The chain couples TRBV5-1 to TRBJ1-2; possibly TRBD1 for D (6 bases). In germline, CDR1 is SGHRS, CDR2 YFSETQ. With 0 bases removed from V and 8 bases from J, the gap between germline ends came to 14 bases. The CDR3 consists of 14 residues.

The CDR3 sequence is CASSARAKAYEQYF. As DNA, the CDR3 is TGTGCCAGCAGCGCTAGAGCGAAAGCCTACGAGCAGTACTTC. The chain couples TRBV7-8 to TRBJ2-7; no clear D. Trimming took 5 bases from V and 2 from J, leaving 13 bases between them. The CDR3 totals 14 residues. Germline lookup yields CDR1 SGHVS and CDR2 FQNEAQ.

This clone came up a few times. The chain's CDR3 is CASSYPRGQVGSPLHF. The CDR3 DNA is TGTGCCAGCAGTTACCCCAGGGGGCAGGTAGGCTCACCCCTCCACTTT. This chain joins TRBV6-5 and TRBJ1-6, with 8 nucleotides matching TRBD1. CDR3 size: 16 residues. The junction had 10 bases not matched to a gene; V was cut back by 2 bases and J by 10 bases. Germline V CDR1 and CDR2: MNHEY, SVGAGI.

This clone was recorded only once. The rearrangement links TRBV7-9 to TRBJ2-3; TRBD2 might be the D (6 bases). Trimming removed 5 bases at V and 5 bases at J, with 20 bases between. The CDR3 sequence is 16 residues long. Germline CDR1 and CDR2: SEHNR and FQNEAQ (reference sequence). The CDR3 here is CASSVKLGTLRDTQYF. CDR3 bases: TGTGCCAGCAGCGTAAAACTCGGGACTCTGCGAGATACGCAGTATTTT.

This chain uses TRBV6-2 or TRBV6-3 with TRBJ1-2, with D tentatively TRBD1 (6 bases). Deletions cut 5 bases from V and 4 bases from J, with 17 bases between. CDR3 length equals 15 residues. Germline CDR1 MNHEY, CDR2 SVGEGT. This CDR3 is CASSHTTGTPYGYTF. DNA of the CDR3: TGTGCCAGCAGTCACACCACCGGGACACCCTATGGCTACACCTTC.

The chain couples TRBV29-1 to TRBJ2-5; D remains ambiguous. Germline V gives CDR1 SQVTM, CDR2 ANQGSEA. The CDR3 contains 10 residues. V lost 5 bases, J lost 7 bases, and 8 bases lay in between. The CDR3 sequence: CSVTLGTQYF. CDR3 nucleotides: TGCAGCGTTACCCTCGGGACCCAGTACTTC.

This rearrangement joins TRBV24-1 to TRBJ2-1; 9 bases map to TRBD2. This CDR3 spans 14 amino acids. Germline trimming cut 7 bases from V and 10 bases from J; bases unmatched to any gene: 10. CDR1 is KGHDR and CDR2 is SFDVKD in the germline V gene. In DNA, the CDR3 is TGTGCCACCAGGCCCGGGCGGGGGGGTTCCGAGCAGTTCTTC. This sequence encodes CATRPGRGGSEQFF.

The V and J genes are TRBV19 and TRBJ1-4; the D is unclear. Looked up from germline, CDR1 is LNHDA and CDR2 is SQIVND (reference sequence). This CDR3 contains 16 residues. Deletions cut 9 bases from V and 1 base from J, with 18 bases between. DNA of the CDR3: TGTGCCAGCCAAATAGGGAGAGGCGGAACTAATGAAAAACTGTTTTTT. Translated, it gives CASQIGRGGTNEKLFF.

The chain joins TRBV11-2 to TRBJ2-7, with a weak D call TRBD1 (5 bases). The CDR3 covers 12 residues. Germline values: CDR1 SGHAT, CDR2 FQNNGV. The V gene lost 4 bases and the J gene lost 2 bases, with 6 bases spanning the gap. The chain's CDR3 is CASSSTAYEQYF. CDR3 nucleotide sequence: TGTGCCAGCAGCTCGACAGCCTACGAGCAGTACTTC. Full variable domain (rest looked up from reference TRBV11-2 and TRBJ2-7): EAGVAQSPRYKIIEKRQSVAFWCNPISGHATLYWYQQILGQGPKLLIQFQNNGVVDDSQLPKDRFSAERLKGVDSTLKIQPAKLEDSAVYLCASSSTAYEQYFGPGTRLTVT.